This is a list of T cell receptor beta chains from one sample in a study of blood T cell repertoires in COVID-19. The protocol was immunoSEQ multiplex PCR, while the TCRdb copy is restricted to in-frame clones and leaves out a portion. The sample carries around 300,000 clones, around 86% recorded once. Sequencing input: PBMCs or T cells enriched from blood (not recorded which). The receptors were sampled from a woman between 40 and 50 years old who had recovered from COVID-19. Both conserved end residues are part of each CDR3. Each record gives: CDR3 protein, CDR3 DNA, D gene, J gene, V gene, clone size. D genes are given only for firm matches. Clone size is shown for a subset of rows, as once, few, many or a class of expanded clone.

CDR3: CASSPPGAGDNSPLHF
DNA: TGTGCCAGCAGCCCCCCCGGGGCGGGAGATAATTCACCCCTCCACTTT
D: NA
J: TRBJ1-6
V: TRBV14
size: once

CDR3: CAISKQTDYEQYF
DNA: TGTGCCATCAGTAAACAGACAGACTACGAGCAGTACTTC
D: NA
J: TRBJ2-7
V: TRBV10-3
size: NA

CDR3: CATTKGENTEAFF
DNA: TGTGCCACCACCAAAGGAGAGAACACTGAAGCTTTCTTT
D: NA
J: TRBJ1-1
V: TRBV2
size: NA

CDR3: CAWSVRGGFRSYEQYF
DNA: TGTGCCTGGAGTGTACGGGGGGGGTTTAGATCCTACGAGCAGTACTTC
D: TRBD2
J: TRBJ2-7
V: TRBV30
size: NA

CDR3: CASSFGRNTEAFF
DNA: TGTGCCAGCAGCTTCGGGAGAAACACTGAAGCTTTCTTT
D: NA
J: TRBJ1-1
V: TRBV7-8
size: NA

CDR3: CASSSGLAGGPETQYF
DNA: TGTGCCAGCAGCTCCGGACTAGCGGGGGGGCCTGAGACCCAGTACTTC
D: TRBD2
J: TRBJ2-5
V: TRBV5-8
size: NA

CDR3: CASSQGSGTKYF
DNA: TGTGCCAGCAGCCAAGGCTCTGGGACAAAGTACTTC
D: NA
J: TRBJ2-4
V: TRBV3-1/TRBV3-2
size: NA

CDR3: CASSLRAGKNYGYTF
DNA: TGTGCCAGCAGCTTAAGGGCGGGGAAAAACTATGGCTACACCTTC
D: NA
J: TRBJ1-2
V: TRBV7-2
size: NA

CDR3: CASSQVFGQRDGNTIYF
DNA: TGCGCCAGCAGCCAAGTATTCGGACAGCGAGATGGAAACACCATATATTTT
D: NA
J: TRBJ1-3
V: TRBV4-1
size: NA

CDR3: CASSQVRGRTLFF
DNA: TGTGCCAGCAGCCAAGTCAGGGGTCGGACTTTGTTCTTC
D: NA
J: TRBJ2-1
V: TRBV3-1/TRBV3-2
size: NA

CDR3: CASSLSRSYGYTF
DNA: TGTGCCAGCAGCTTGTCCCGGTCGTATGGCTACACCTTC
D: NA
J: TRBJ1-2
V: TRBV5-6
size: NA

CDR3: CASSYRGWGTNNNEQFF
DNA: TGTGCCAGCAGCTATAGAGGGTGGGGGACTAATAACAATGAGCAGTTCTTC
D: TRBD2
J: TRBJ2-1
V: TRBV7-2
size: NA

CDR3: CASSPRAGGSTDTQYF
DNA: TGTGCCAGCAGCCCTCGGGCAGGGGGTAGCACAGATACGCAGTATTTT
D: TRBD1
J: TRBJ2-3
V: TRBV9
size: NA

CDR3: CASSPEDSGTDTQYF
DNA: TGTGCCAGCTCCCCAGAGGACTCCGGCACAGATACGCAGTATTTT
D: NA
J: TRBJ2-3
V: TRBV18
size: NA

CDR3: CASSQAGKNQPQHF
DNA: TGTGCCAGCTCCCAGGCCGGAAAGAATCAGCCCCAGCATTTT
D: NA
J: TRBJ1-5
V: TRBV10-3
size: NA

CDR3: CASNHAEGALANTGELFF
DNA: TGCGCCAGCAACCATGCAGAGGGGGCGTTGGCAAACACCGGGGAGCTGTTTTTT
D: TRBD1
J: TRBJ2-2
V: TRBV5-1
size: NA

CDR3: CASSVTVNYGYTF
DNA: TGCGCCAGCAGCGTGACAGTGAACTATGGCTACACCTTC
D: NA
J: TRBJ1-2
V: TRBV5-1
size: NA

CDR3: CASNLRNSPDTQYF
DNA: TGTGCCAGCAACCTTAGGAACAGCCCCGATACGCAGTATTTT
D: NA
J: TRBJ2-3
V: TRBV11-2
size: NA

CDR3: CASSRRRTSGGAGTDTQYF
DNA: TGTGCCAGCAGCCGACGCAGGACTAGCGGGGGGGCCGGCACAGATACGCAGTATTTT
D: TRBD2
J: TRBJ2-3
V: TRBV5-4
size: NA

CDR3: CASSLTGGSGNTIYF
DNA: TGTGCCAGCAGCTTGACAGGGGGTTCTGGAAACACCATATATTTT
D: TRBD1
J: TRBJ1-3
V: TRBV7-3
size: NA

CDR3: CASSQQGGYGYTF
DNA: TGTGCCAGCAGCCAACAGGGGGGCTATGGCTACACCTTC
D: TRBD1
J: TRBJ1-2
V: TRBV3-1/TRBV3-2
size: NA

CDR3: CASSISAVDTDTQYF
DNA: TGTGCCAGTAGTATTTCAGCGGTGGACACAGATACGCAGTATTTT
D: NA
J: TRBJ2-3
V: TRBV19
size: NA

CDR3: CASNRDRGNSPLHF
DNA: TGCGCCAGCAACCGGGACAGAGGCAATTCACCCCTCCACTTT
D: TRBD1
J: TRBJ1-6
V: TRBV4-3
size: NA

CDR3: CASSSGQGVVYGYTF
DNA: TGTGCCAGCAGCTCGGGACAGGGGGTAGTTTATGGCTACACCTTC
D: TRBD1
J: TRBJ1-2
V: TRBV5-5
size: NA

CDR3: CASSYSIAANYGYTF
DNA: TGTGCCAGCAGTTACTCTATTGCAGCTAACTATGGCTACACCTTC
D: NA
J: TRBJ1-2
V: TRBV6-5
size: NA

CDR3: CASSVGGTTEAFF
DNA: TGTGCCAGCAGCGTAGGTGGGACTACTGAAGCTTTCTTT
D: NA
J: TRBJ1-1
V: TRBV9
size: NA

CDR3: CASSQGTGGNTIYF
DNA: TGTGCCAGCAGCCAAGGGACAGGTGGAAACACCATATATTTT
D: TRBD1
J: TRBJ1-3
V: TRBV3-1/TRBV3-2
size: once

CDR3: CASSPGTGVVTEAFF
DNA: TGCGCCAGCAGTCCCGGAACAGGGGTGGTCACTGAAGCTTTCTTT
D: TRBD1
J: TRBJ1-1
V: TRBV23-1
size: NA

CDR3: CASSSDRVSYEQYF
DNA: TGTGCCAGCAGTTCGGACAGGGTGTCCTACGAGCAGTACTTC
D: TRBD1
J: TRBJ2-7
V: TRBV2
size: once

CDR3: CASSSLKASGGIGELFF
DNA: TGTGCCAGCAGCTCCCTGAAGGCCAGCGGGGGCATCGGGGAGCTGTTTTTT
D: TRBD2
J: TRBJ2-2
V: TRBV7-8
size: NA

CDR3: CASSQEASGRLNTGELFF
DNA: TGCGCCAGCAGCCAAGAGGCTAGCGGGAGGCTGAACACCGGGGAGCTGTTTTTT
D: TRBD2
J: TRBJ2-2
V: TRBV4-3
size: NA

CDR3: CASSSYRAGNTEAFF
DNA: TGTGCCAGCAGCTCCTACAGGGCGGGGAACACTGAAGCTTTCTTT
D: NA
J: TRBJ1-1
V: TRBV7-2
size: NA

CDR3: CASSTQLNMNTEAFF
DNA: TGTGCCAGTAGTACCCAGTTGAACATGAACACTGAAGCTTTCTTT
D: NA
J: TRBJ1-1
V: TRBV19
size: few

CDR3: CASSEAQGISNNQPQHF
DNA: TGTGCCAGCAGTGAAGCCCAGGGAATTAGTAACAATCAGCCCCAGCATTTT
D: NA
J: TRBJ1-5
V: TRBV6-1
size: NA

CDR3: CASSHVQGRGYGYTF
DNA: TGCGCCAGCAGCCACGTACAGGGGAGAGGGTATGGCTACACCTTC
D: TRBD1
J: TRBJ1-2
V: TRBV5-1
size: NA

CDR3: CASSISTSTDTQYF
DNA: TGTGCCAGTAGTATATCGACTAGCACAGATACGCAGTATTTT
D: NA
J: TRBJ2-3
V: TRBV19
size: NA

CDR3: CASSLREENTGELFF
DNA: TGCGCCAGCAGCTTACGGGAGGAGAACACCGGGGAGCTGTTTTTT
D: TRBD2
J: TRBJ2-2
V: TRBV5-1
size: NA

CDR3: CASSPNNGAANEKLFF
DNA: TGCGCCAGCAGCCCGAACAACGGAGCGGCTAATGAAAAACTGTTTTTT
D: NA
J: TRBJ1-4
V: TRBV5-1
size: NA

CDR3: CASSSPRTGEKIGELFF
DNA: TGTGCCAGCAGTTCTCCGAGGACAGGGGAAAAGATTGGGGAGCTGTTTTTT
D: TRBD1
J: TRBJ2-2
V: TRBV27
size: NA

CDR3: CASSLSRDRGNNEQFF
DNA: TGTGCCAGCAGCTTAAGCCGGGACAGGGGTAACAATGAGCAGTTCTTC
D: TRBD1
J: TRBJ2-1
V: TRBV7-3
size: NA

CDR3: CATSRDRGASTDTQYF
DNA: TGTGCCACCAGCAGAGATCGTGGGGCTAGCACAGATACGCAGTATTTT
D: NA
J: TRBJ2-3
V: TRBV15
size: NA

CDR3: CASRTGLSDYTF
DNA: TGTGCCAGCAGGACAGGGTTATCCGACTACACCTTC
D: TRBD1
J: TRBJ1-2
V: TRBV27
size: NA